Listed here is a single TCR beta chain. Germline CDR1 is SGHTA and CDR2 is FQGTGA. Trimming at V came to 5 bases and at J to 0 bases, leaving 5 bases not matched to a gene. The CDR3 is 15 residues long. This specimen comes from a study of technical replicates of blood from a few donors. The method was immunoSEQ multiplex PCR; TCRdb's version includes in-frame clones alone and lacks a portion of them. Of under 85,000 clones detected, approximately 86% appear once; the ten largest clones hold about 5%. The TCR originated in a human donor in good health. Some clones in this sample may be carry-over from other donors' samples. The chain recombines TRBV7-3 with TRBJ2-3, with TRBD2 matching 7 bases. Sequencing was done on a sample of PBMCs. The CDR3 bases are TGTGCCAGCAGCCCCAGCGGGACTAGCACAGATACGCAGTATTTT. Translation gives CASSPSGTSTDTQYF.